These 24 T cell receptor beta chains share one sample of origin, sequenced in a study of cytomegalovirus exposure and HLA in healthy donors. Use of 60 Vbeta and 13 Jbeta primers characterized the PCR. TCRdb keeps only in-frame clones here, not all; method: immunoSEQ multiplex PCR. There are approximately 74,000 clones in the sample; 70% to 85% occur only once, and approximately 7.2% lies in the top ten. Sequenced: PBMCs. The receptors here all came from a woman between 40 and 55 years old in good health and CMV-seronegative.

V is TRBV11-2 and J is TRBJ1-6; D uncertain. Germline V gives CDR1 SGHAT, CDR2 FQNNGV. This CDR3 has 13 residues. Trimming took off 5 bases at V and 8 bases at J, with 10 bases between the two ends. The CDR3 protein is CASSRGLYSPLHF. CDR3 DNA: TGTGCCAGCAGCCGAGGGCTGTATTCACCCCTCCACTTT.

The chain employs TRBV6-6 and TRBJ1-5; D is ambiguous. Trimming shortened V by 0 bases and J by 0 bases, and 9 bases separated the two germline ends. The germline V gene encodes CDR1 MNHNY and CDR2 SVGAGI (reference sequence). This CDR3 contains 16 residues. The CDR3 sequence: CASSYSNGVSNQPQHF. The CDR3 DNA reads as TGTGCCAGCAGTTACTCGAACGGTGTTAGCAATCAGCCCCAGCATTTT.

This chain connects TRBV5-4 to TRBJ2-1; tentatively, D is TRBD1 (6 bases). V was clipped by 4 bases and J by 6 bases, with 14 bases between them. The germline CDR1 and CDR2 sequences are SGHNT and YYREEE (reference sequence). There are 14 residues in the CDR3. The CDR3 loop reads CASSDTGTLNEQFF. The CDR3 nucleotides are TGTGCCAGCAGCGATACCGGGACACTCAATGAGCAGTTCTTC.

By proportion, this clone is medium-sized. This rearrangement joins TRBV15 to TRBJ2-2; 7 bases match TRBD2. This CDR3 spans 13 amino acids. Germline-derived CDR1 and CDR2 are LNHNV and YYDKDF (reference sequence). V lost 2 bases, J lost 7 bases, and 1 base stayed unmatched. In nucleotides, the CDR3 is TGTGCCACCAGCAGACCGGGGGGCGGGGAGCTGTTTTTT. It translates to CATSRPGGGELFF.

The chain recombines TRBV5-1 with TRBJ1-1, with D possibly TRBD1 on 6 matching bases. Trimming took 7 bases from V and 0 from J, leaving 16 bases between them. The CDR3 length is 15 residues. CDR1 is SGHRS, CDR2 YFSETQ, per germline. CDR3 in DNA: TGCGCCAGCGGTAACAGGGCGAATATGAACACTGAAGCTTTCTTT. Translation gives CASGNRANMNTEAFF.

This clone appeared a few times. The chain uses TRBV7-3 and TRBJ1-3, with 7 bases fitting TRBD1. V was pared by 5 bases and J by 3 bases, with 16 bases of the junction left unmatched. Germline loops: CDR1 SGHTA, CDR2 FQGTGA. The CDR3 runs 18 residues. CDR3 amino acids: CASSPTGAGGRFGNTIYF. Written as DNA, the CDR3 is TGTGCCAGCAGCCCCACGGGGGCAGGGGGAAGATTTGGAAACACCATATATTTT.

The CDR3 loop is CASSLGLAGASEQFF. CDR3 bases: TGTGCCAGCAGCTTAGGACTAGCGGGAGCAAGTGAGCAGTTCTTC. The V gene is TRBV7-2, the J gene TRBJ2-1; 12 bases fit TRBD2. J lost 9 bases, V lost 1 base, and 4 bases had no gene match. Germline V CDR1 and CDR2: SGHTA, FQGNSA. This CDR3 is built from 15 residues. The entire variable domain, with the rest obtained from reference TRBV7-2 and TRBJ2-1, is as follows: GAGVSQSPSNKVTEKGKDVELRCDPISGHTALYWYRQSLGQGLEFLIYFQGNSAPDKSGLPSDRFSAERTGGSVSTLTIQRTQQEDSAVYLCASSLGLAGASEQFFGPGTRLTVL.

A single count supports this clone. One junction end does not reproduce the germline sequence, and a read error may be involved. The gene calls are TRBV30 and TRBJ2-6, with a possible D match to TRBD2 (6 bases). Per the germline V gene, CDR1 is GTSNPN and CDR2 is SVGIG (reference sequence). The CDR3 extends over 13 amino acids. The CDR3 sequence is CAWSQGGVNVLTF. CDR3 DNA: TGTGCCTGGAGTCAAGGAGGGGTCAACGTCCTGACTTTC.

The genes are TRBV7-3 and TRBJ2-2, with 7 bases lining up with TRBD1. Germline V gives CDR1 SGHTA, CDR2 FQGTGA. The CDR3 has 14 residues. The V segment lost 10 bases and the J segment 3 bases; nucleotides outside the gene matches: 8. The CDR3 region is CATSRQGDTGELFF. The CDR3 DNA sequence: TGTGCCACCTCCAGACAGGGAGACACCGGGGAGCTGTTTTTT. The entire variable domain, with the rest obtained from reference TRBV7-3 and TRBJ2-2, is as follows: GAGVSQTPSNKVTEKGKYVELRCDPISGHTALYWYRQSLGQGPEFLIYFQGTGAADDSGLPNDRFFAVRPEGSVSTLKIQRTERGDSAVYLCATSRQGDTGELFFGEGSRLTVL.

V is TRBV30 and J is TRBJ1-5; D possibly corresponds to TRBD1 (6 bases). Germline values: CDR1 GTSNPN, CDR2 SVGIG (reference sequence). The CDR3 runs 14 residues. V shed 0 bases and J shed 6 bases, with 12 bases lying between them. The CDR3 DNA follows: TGTGCCTGGAGTGTTGGGGCAGGGGCTCAGCCCCAGCATTTT. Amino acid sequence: CAWSVGAGAQPQHF.

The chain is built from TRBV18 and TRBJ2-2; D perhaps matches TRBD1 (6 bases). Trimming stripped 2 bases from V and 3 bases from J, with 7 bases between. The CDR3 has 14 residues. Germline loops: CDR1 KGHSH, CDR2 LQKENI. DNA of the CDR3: TGTGCCAGCTCACCAGGGGGCCACACCGGGGAGCTGTTTTTT. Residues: CASSPGGHTGELFF.

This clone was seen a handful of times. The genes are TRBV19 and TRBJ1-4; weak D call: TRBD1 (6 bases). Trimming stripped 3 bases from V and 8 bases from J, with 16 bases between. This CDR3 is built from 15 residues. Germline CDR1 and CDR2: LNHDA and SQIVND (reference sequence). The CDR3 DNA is TGTGCCAGTAGTATTCCCTCACAGGGTGGAGAAAAACTGTTTTTT. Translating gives CASSIPSQGGEKLFF. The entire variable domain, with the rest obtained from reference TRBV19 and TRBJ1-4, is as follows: DGGITQSPKYLFRKEGQNVTLSCEQNLNHDAMYWYRQDPGQGLRLIYYSQIVNDFQKGDIAEGYSVSREKKESFPLTVTSAQKNPTAFYLCASSIPSQGGEKLFFGSGTQLSVL.

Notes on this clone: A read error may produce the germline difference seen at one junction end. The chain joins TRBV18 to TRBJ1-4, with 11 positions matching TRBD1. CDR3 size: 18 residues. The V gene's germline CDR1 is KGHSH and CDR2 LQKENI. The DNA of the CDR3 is TGTGCCAGCTCACCATCCGGGACAGGGGGTTTTTCAGGCGAAAAGCTGTTTTTT. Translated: CASSPSGTGGFSGEKLFF.

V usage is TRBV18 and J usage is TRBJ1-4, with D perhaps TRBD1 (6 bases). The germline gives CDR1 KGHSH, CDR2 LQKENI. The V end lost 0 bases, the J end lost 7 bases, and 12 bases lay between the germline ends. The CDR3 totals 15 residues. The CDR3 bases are TGTGCCAGCTCACCACCGGGATTACAGGGTGAAAAACTGTTTTTT. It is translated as CASSPPGLQGEKLFF.

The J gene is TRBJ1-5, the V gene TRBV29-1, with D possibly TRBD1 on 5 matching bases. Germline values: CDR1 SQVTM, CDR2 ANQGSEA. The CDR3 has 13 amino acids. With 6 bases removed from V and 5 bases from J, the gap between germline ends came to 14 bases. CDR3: CSVVAGFDQPQHF. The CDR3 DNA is TGCAGCGTAGTAGCAGGGTTTGATCAGCCCCAGCATTTT.

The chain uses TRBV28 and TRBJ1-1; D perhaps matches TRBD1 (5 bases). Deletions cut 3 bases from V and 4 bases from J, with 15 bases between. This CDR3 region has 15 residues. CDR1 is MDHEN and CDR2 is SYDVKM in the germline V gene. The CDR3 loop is CASSFQGGWGTEAFF. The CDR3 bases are TGTGCCAGCAGTTTTCAGGGCGGTTGGGGCACTGAAGCTTTCTTT.

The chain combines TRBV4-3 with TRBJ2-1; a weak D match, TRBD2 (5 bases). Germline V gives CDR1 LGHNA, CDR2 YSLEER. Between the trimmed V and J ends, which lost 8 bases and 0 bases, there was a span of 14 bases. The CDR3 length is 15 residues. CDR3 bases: TGCGCCAGCTCCCGGACTTCCAGCTCCTACAATGAGCAGTTCTTC. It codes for CASSRTSSSYNEQFF.

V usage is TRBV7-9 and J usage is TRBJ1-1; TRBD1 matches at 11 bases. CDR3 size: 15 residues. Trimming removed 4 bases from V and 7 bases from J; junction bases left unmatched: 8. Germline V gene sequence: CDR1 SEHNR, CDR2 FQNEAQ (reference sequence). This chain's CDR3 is CASSSGQGGFSEAFF. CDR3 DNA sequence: TGTGCCAGCAGCTCGGGACAGGGGGGATTCAGTGAAGCTTTCTTT.

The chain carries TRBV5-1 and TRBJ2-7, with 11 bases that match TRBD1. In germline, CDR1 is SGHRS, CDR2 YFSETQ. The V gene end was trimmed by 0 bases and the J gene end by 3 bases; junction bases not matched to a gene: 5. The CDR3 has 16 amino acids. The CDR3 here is CASSLDGTGGGYEQYF. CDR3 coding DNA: TGCGCCAGCAGCTTGGATGGGACAGGGGGGGGCTACGAGCAGTACTTC.

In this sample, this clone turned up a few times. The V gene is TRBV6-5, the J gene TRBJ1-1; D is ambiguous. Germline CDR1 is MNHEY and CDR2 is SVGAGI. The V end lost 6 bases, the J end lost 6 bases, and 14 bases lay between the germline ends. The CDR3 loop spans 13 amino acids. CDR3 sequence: CASRGSGLAEAFF. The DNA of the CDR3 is TGTGCCAGCAGGGGCTCGGGGTTGGCTGAAGCTTTCTTT.

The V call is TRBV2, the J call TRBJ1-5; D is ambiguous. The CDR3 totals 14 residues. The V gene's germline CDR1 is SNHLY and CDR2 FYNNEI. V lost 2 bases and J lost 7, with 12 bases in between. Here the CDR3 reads CASSETTPGQPQHF. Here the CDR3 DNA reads TGTGCCAGCAGTGAAACTACGCCGGGGCAGCCCCAGCATTTT.

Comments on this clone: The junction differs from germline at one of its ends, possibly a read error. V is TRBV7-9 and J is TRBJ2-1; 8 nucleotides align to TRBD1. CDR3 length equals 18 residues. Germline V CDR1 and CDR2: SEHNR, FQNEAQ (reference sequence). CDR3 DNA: TGTTCCAGCAGCAAAAAATTAGGACAGGGTGGGTCCTACAATGAGCAGTTCTTC. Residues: CSSSKKLGQGGSYNEQFF.

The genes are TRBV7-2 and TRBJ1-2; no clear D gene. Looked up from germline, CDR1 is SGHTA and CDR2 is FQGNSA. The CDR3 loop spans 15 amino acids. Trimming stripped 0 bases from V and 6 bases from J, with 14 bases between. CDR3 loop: CASSLAAGNVDGYTF. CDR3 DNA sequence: TGTGCCAGCAGCTTAGCGGCGGGTAATGTGGATGGCTACACCTTC.

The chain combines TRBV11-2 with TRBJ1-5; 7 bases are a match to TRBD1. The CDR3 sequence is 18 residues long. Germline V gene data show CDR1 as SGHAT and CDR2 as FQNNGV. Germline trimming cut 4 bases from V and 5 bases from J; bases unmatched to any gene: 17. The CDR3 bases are TGTGCCAGCAGCTACAGCCGGGACAGATTATTTGGCGATCAGCCCCAGCATTTT. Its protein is CASSYSRDRLFGDQPQHF. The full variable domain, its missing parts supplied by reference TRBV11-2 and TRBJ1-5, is EAGVAQSPRYKIIEKRQSVAFWCNPISGHATLYWYQQILGQGPKLLIQFQNNGVVDDSQLPKDRFSAERLKGVDSTLKIQPAKLEDSAVYLCASSYSRDRLFGDQPQHFGDGTRLSIL.